Listed here are 7 T cell receptor beta chains from one sample, sequenced in a study of long-term antiretroviral therapy in people with HIV. At survey level, the immunoSEQ assay was run in its v3.0 version. This table comes from immunoSEQ multiplex PCR, and its TCRdb copy is limited to in-frame clones, with some not included. This table holds 23,000 or so clones, approximately 80% found once. Sequencing used unsorted PBMCs, obtained 0.3 years after starting antiretroviral therapy. The receptors here all came from a man in his forties or fifties with HIV.

V usage is TRBV5-4 and J usage is TRBJ2-3; D is perhaps TRBD1 or TRBD2 (5 bases each). The CDR3 runs to 14 residues. The ends were cut back, 1 base at V and 0 bases at J, with 6 bases in the middle. The germline V gene encodes CDR1 SGHNT and CDR2 YYREEE (reference sequence). The CDR3 nucleotides read TGTGCCAGCAGCTTGTGGGGGAGCACAGATACGCAGTATTTT. This codes for CASSLWGSTDTQYF.

V and J are TRBV5-1 and TRBJ1-6; D is unresolved. The germline V and J ends were trimmed by 5 bases and 8 bases, with 14 bases remaining between them. The CDR3 covers 14 residues. CDR1 is SGHRS and CDR2 is YFSETQ in the germline V gene. The CDR3: CASRWFSSDSPLHF. Here the CDR3 DNA reads TGCGCCAGCAGATGGTTTTCTTCGGATTCACCCCTCCACTTT.

The V call is TRBV7-9, the J call TRBJ1-1; D perhaps matches TRBD1 (6 bases). The CDR3 runs 12 residues. Germline CDR1 SEHNR, CDR2 FQNEAQ (reference sequence). V was cut by 5 bases and J by 7 bases, with 11 bases left in between. This CDR3 reads CASSRRGGEAFF. In nucleotides, the CDR3 is TGTGCCAGCAGCCGACGAGGGGGTGAAGCTTTCTTT. The full variable domain, its missing parts supplied by reference TRBV7-9 and TRBJ1-1, is DTGVSQNPRHKITKRGQNVTFRCDPISEHNRLYWYRQTLGQGPEFLTYFQNEAQLEKSRLLSDRFSAERPKGSFSTLEIQRTEQGDSAMYLCASSRRGGEAFFGQGTRLTVV.

The genes are TRBV5-1 and TRBJ2-3; D ambiguous. CDR1 and CDR2 from the germline V gene are SGHRS and YFSETQ. The CDR3 is 15 residues long. V lost 0 bases and J lost 2, with 10 bases in between. The CDR3 protein is CASSLGAATTDTQYF. Written as DNA, the CDR3 is TGCGCCAGCAGCTTGGGGGCCGCAACCACAGATACGCAGTATTTT.

The rearrangement links TRBV11-2 to TRBJ2-2; D is unresolved. Germline CDR1 is SGHAT and CDR2 is FQNNGV. Trimming left V 6 bases short and J 3 bases short, with 11 bases between. The CDR3 totals 14 residues. The CDR3 sequence is CASRELGDTGELFF. CDR3 in DNA: TGTGCCAGCAGAGAATTAGGCGACACCGGGGAGCTGTTTTTT.

The chain links TRBV2 to TRBJ1-3; no firm D call. With 4 bases removed from V and 3 bases from J, the gap between germline ends came to 19 bases. The CDR3 extends over 17 amino acids. Germline V gene data show CDR1 as SNHLY and CDR2 as FYNNEI. CDR3 coding DNA: TGTGCCAGCAGTGTGCTACTTATAGGGTTGCGTGGAAACACCATATATTTT. This encodes CASSVLLIGLRGNTIYF. Full variable domain (rest looked up from reference TRBV2 and TRBJ1-3): EPEVTQTPSHQVTQMGQEVILRCVPISNHLYFYWYRQILGQKVEFLVSFYNNEISEKSEIFDDQFSVERPDGSNFTLKIRSTKLEDSAMYFCASSVLLIGLRGNTIYFGEGSWLTVV.

The chain employs TRBV7-9 and TRBJ2-1, with 9 bases identical to TRBD2. In germline, CDR1 is SEHNR, CDR2 FQNEAQ (reference sequence). Losses at the gene ends were 4 bases for V and 0 bases for J; bases not matched to a gene: 1. The CDR3 spans 15 residues. The CDR3: CASSSSGTSYNEQFF. The CDR3 DNA reads TGTGCCAGCAGCTCTAGCGGGACCTCCTACAATGAGCAGTTCTTC.